Below, 15 T cell receptor beta chains from the same sample are listed, as sequenced in a study of T-cell memory formation after mild COVID-19. TCRdb ran MiXCR on the 5' RACE reads and lists one entry per CDR3 protein. This table holds 400,000 to 500,000 distinct CDR3 sequences, under 20% found once. The sequenced sample was PBMCs or a T cell subset sorted from them (not recorded which). These TCRs come from a man aged 18 to 29 who had mild COVID-19 (a few samples of this study predate the infection). Cell type and time point are not known.

The chain has TRBV6-1 and TRBJ2-1, with D tentatively TRBD2 (5 bases). This CDR3 spans 12 amino acids. Germline CDR1 reads MNHNS; CDR2 reads SASEGT. The V gene lost 1 base and the J gene lost 15 bases, with 13 bases spanning the gap. The CDR3 loop is CASSEELVGSFF. The CDR3 nucleotides are TGTGCCAGCAGTGAAGAACTAGTGGGTTCGTTCTTC.

This clonotype was counted between two and nine times. The chain links TRBV7-2 to TRBJ2-5; D call uncertain. Between the trimmed V and J ends, which lost 2 bases and 1 base, there was a span of 5 bases. The germline V gene has CDR1 SGHTA and CDR2 FQGNSA. This CDR3 spans 13 amino acids. The CDR3 bases are TGTGCCAGCAGCTTATACTCCCAAGAGACCCAGTACTTC. Its protein is CASSLYSQETQYF.

This chain connects TRBV6-5 to TRBJ2-2; 8 bases match TRBD2. In germline, CDR1 is MNHEY, CDR2 SVGAGI. The trim removed 10 bases at V and 2 bases at J, leaving 9 bases unmatched. There are 15 residues in the CDR3. The CDR3 sequence is CAILRGGLNTGELFF. CDR3 DNA sequence: TGTGCCATCCTACGGGGGGGCTTAAACACCGGGGAGCTGTTTTTT.

The chain recombines TRBV18 with TRBJ2-4; no definite D call. The CDR3 has 14 amino acids. Germline loops: CDR1 KGHSH, CDR2 LQKENI. Trimming pared 4 bases from V and 1 base from J, leaving 8 bases between. Here the CDR3 DNA reads TGTGCCAGCTCACTTCGGGTGGCCAAAAACATTCAGTACTTC. This gives the protein CASSLRVAKNIQYF.

This sequence joins TRBV5-5 and TRBJ2-5; 7 positions match TRBD2. Germline assignment: CDR1 SGHKS and CDR2 YYEKEE (reference sequence). After removal of 1 base from V and 4 bases from J, the junction contained 7 bases not matched to a gene. This CDR3 is built from 15 residues. In nucleotides, the CDR3 is TGTGCCAGCAGCTTGTTGGGGGGGATCGGAGAGACCCAGTACTTC. Translating it yields CASSLLGGIGETQYF.

The chain is built from TRBV7-9 and TRBJ2-1; D ambiguous. Trimming removed 1 base from V and 6 bases from J, with 7 bases in between. In germline, CDR1 is SEHNR, CDR2 FQNEAQ (reference sequence). This CDR3 has 13 amino acids. The CDR3 loop is CASSLVLLNEQFF. The CDR3 region has the DNA TGTGCCAGCAGCTTAGTCCTCCTCAATGAGCAGTTCTTC.

The V and J genes are TRBV29-1 and TRBJ1-6; 7 bases are a match to TRBD1. CDR1 SQVTM and CDR2 ANQGSEA come from the germline V gene. V trimming: 8 bases; J trimming: 0 bases; junction bases outside the gene matches: 4. The CDR3 consists of 14 residues. CDR3 protein: CSPDRRSYNSPLHF. DNA for the CDR3: TGCAGCCCGGACAGGCGCTCCTATAATTCACCCCTCCACTTT.

The chain links TRBV19 to TRBJ1-1; no reliable D call. Between the trimmed V and J ends, which lost 8 bases and 3 bases, there was a span of 19 bases. The CDR3 totals 15 residues. Germline loops: CDR1 LNHDA, CDR2 SQIVND (reference sequence). In DNA form, the CDR3 reads TGTGCCAGTTCTCCCCCCCCGAGAGGGTACACTGAAGCTTTCTTT. Translated: CASSPPPRGYTEAFF.

The CDR3 protein is CASSLTARDNEQFF. Written as DNA, the CDR3 is TGTGCCAGCAGCTTGACGGCGCGGGACAATGAGCAGTTCTTC. The rearrangement links TRBV7-9 to TRBJ2-1; perhaps TRBD2 as D (5 bases). The germline V gene encodes CDR1 SEHNR and CDR2 FQNEAQ (reference sequence). The V end lost 3 bases, the J end lost 5 bases, and 11 bases lay between the germline ends. The CDR3 is 14 amino acids.

This clonotype was counted ten times or more. The chain uses TRBV7-2 and TRBJ2-1, with 9 bases fitting TRBD2. J was trimmed by 8 bases and V by 4 bases; bases with no gene match: 6. This CDR3 has 14 residues. Germline V gene data show CDR1 as SGHTA and CDR2 as FQGNSA. This CDR3 is CASSWGGGADEQFF. CDR3 bases: TGTGCCAGCAGCTGGGGCGGGGGGGCGGATGAGCAGTTCTTC.

This chain joins TRBV7-6 and TRBJ2-3, with a tentative D call TRBD1 (5 bases). The V and J ends lost 9 bases and 7 bases respectively, with 14 bases between them. Germline V lookup: CDR1 SGHVS, CDR2 FNYEAQ. This CDR3 has 12 amino acids. CDR3 in DNA: TGTGCCAGTAGGGGCCTCAGTTATACGCAGTATTTT. Encoded protein: CASRGLSYTQYF.

The chain joins TRBV4-3 to TRBJ2-1, with D perhaps matching TRBD2 (5 bases). The CDR3 loop spans 14 amino acids. Germline V gives CDR1 LGHNA, CDR2 YSLEER. With 0 bases removed from V and 8 bases from J, the gap between germline ends came to 11 bases. The CDR3 nucleotides read TGCGCCAGCAGCCAAGAAGCCGCTAGCTATGAGCAGTTCTTC. It codes for CASSQEAASYEQFF.

The chain combines TRBV4-3 with TRBJ2-3; D tentatively fits TRBD1 or TRBD2 (6 bases each). CDR1 is LGHNA and CDR2 is YSLEER in the germline V gene. The CDR3 sequence is 16 residues long. Trimming stripped 3 bases from V and 1 base from J, with 14 bases between. CDR3 coding DNA: TGCGCCAGCAGCCATCCCAGGGGAGGCGGCACAGATACGCAGTATTTT. It encodes CASSHPRGGGTDTQYF.

This clonotype was recorded many times. This chain uses TRBV5-1 with TRBJ2-3, with TRBD2 identical over 10 bases. This CDR3 contains 16 residues. The V and J ends lost 1 base and 3 bases, in that order; junction bases with no gene match: 5. Germline loops: CDR1 SGHRS, CDR2 YFSETQ. Here the CDR3 reads CASSLPSGGRTDTQYF. CDR3 DNA sequence: TGCGCCAGCAGCTTGCCTAGCGGGGGTCGTACAGATACGCAGTATTTT.

The chain carries TRBV12-3 or TRBV12-4 and TRBJ2-1; D gene unclear. The CDR3 sequence is 18 residues long. V lost 4 bases, J lost 3 bases, and 22 bases lay in between. CDR3 sequence: CASSSEPESTTLYNEQFF. The CDR3 DNA reads as TGTGCCAGCAGTTCCGAACCCGAGTCTACGACCCTCTACAATGAGCAGTTCTTC.